This paragraph covers one T cell receptor beta chain sequence. The sample is drawn from a study of cytomegalovirus exposure and HLA in healthy donors. The CDR3 contains 16 residues. Germline V gene sequence: CDR1 MDHEN, CDR2 SYDVKM. V lost 3 bases to trimming and J lost 5 bases, with 14 bases between them. In the PCR, 60 Vbeta and 13 Jbeta primers were used. Assay used: immunoSEQ multiplex PCR; TCRdb lists only in-frame clones, some missing. Of about 160,000 clones listed, more than 60% are singletons. V gene TRBV28 combines with J gene TRBJ1-6; D gene uncertain. The sequence came from a woman in her twenties or thirties in good health and CMV-seronegative. The sample comprised PBMCs. The chain's CDR3 is CASSFAGTLDNSPLHF. CDR3 sequence (DNA): TGTGCCAGCAGTTTTGCGGGAACGTTAGATAATTCACCCCTCCACTTT.